This is a list of T cell receptor beta chains from one sample in a study of beta chain features in type 1 diabetes. The repertoire was sequenced with immunoSEQ multiplex PCR; TCRdb's copy has only in-frame clones and lacks some. This sample has roughly 700,000 clones; about an eighth occur once, and the top ten carry less than 0.025%. Material for sequencing was naive CD4+ T cells from blood. The receptors here all came from a man aged 18 to 29 with type 1 diabetes. CDR3s include the opening cysteine and the closing phenylalanine or tryptophan. The order of the fields is V gene, D gene, clone size, J gene, CDR3 DNA, CDR3 protein. A D gene is named only where the DNA matches it firmly. Where a row states a size, it is once, few, many or the class of an expanded clone; other rows omit it.

TRBV5-1	TRBD1	NA	TRBJ1-1	TGCGCCAGCAGCTTGGGCGACAGGGGTGAAGCTTTCTTT	CASSLGDRGEAFF
TRBV5-6	TRBD1	NA	TRBJ1-1	TGTGCCAGCAGCGAGACAGGGGGCTTGAACACTGAAGCTTTCTTT	CASSETGGLNTEAFF
TRBV29-1	NA	NA	TRBJ1-5	TGCAGCGTTGAGATCGGGGCGGGCAGCAATCAGCCCCAGCATTTT	CSVEIGAGSNQPQHF
TRBV5-1	TRBD1	NA	TRBJ2-1	TGCGCCAGCAGCTTGGAAGGGACAGCCTCCTACAATGAGCAGTTCTTC	CASSLEGTASYNEQFF
TRBV30	TRBD1	few	TRBJ1-5	TGTGCCTGGAGTGTCCAGGCATTTACCGGGACAGGGGGCCGAGGGCAGCCCCAGCATTTT	CAWSVQAFTGTGGRGQPQHF
TRBV9	TRBD2	NA	TRBJ2-5	TGTGCCAGCAGCAAACCGGGACTAGGGGAGACCCAGTACTTC	CASSKPGLGETQYF
TRBV7-4	TRBD1	few	TRBJ2-7	TGTGCCAGCAGCTCGAGACAGGGGCCCAACGAGCAGTACTTC	CASSSRQGPNEQYF
TRBV18	NA	few	TRBJ2-1	TGTGCCAGCTCACGGAGAGACGGTTACAATGAGCAGTTCTTC	CASSRRDGYNEQFF
TRBV5-1	NA	few	TRBJ2-5	TGCGCCAGCAGCTATTACCAAGAGACCCAGTACTTC	CASSYYQETQYF
TRBV7-9	TRBD2	few	TRBJ2-2	TGTGCCAGCAGCCTACGACTAGCCGCCGGGGAGCTGTTTTTT	CASSLRLAAGELFF